This T cell receptor (beta chain) was observed in a study of chemoradiotherapy in HPV16-positive cancers. General study results and limits: For HPV16-positive patients, expanding HPV-responsive T cells associated with longer recurrence-free survival. Non-HPV-specific T cells did not expand in tumors during treatment, whereas candidate HPV-specific clones and E7-related motifs did.

About this clone itself: Its antigen is not known.

Sequencing was performed with immunoSEQ multiplex PCR; in TCRdb, only in-frame clones are kept and a portion is missing. Found here are approximately 12,000 clones, about 60% of them singletons; the top ten hold about a fifth. Germline trimming cut 5 bases from V and 0 bases from J; bases unmatched to any gene: 12. The CDR3 consists of 18 residues. Per germline, CDR1 SGHTA and CDR2 FQGTGA. This TCR derives from a human donor with HPV-associated anogenital cancer. Sampling was conducted from a patient who underwent chemoradiotherapy. The gene calls are TRBV7-3 and TRBJ1-4; 7 positions agree with TRBD1. The CDR3 protein is CASSAKRDRSSTNEKLFF. DNA of the CDR3: TGTGCCAGCAGCGCCAAGAGGGACAGATCTTCAACTAATGAAAAACTGTTTTTT.